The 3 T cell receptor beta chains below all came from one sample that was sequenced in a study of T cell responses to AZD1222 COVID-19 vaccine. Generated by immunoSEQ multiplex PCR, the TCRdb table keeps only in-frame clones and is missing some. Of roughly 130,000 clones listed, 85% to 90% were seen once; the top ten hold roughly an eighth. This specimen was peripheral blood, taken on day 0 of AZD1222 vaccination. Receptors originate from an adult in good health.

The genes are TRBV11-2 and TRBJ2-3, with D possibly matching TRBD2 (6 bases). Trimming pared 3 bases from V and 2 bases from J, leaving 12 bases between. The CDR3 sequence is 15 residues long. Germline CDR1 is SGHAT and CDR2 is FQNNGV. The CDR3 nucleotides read TGTGCCAGCAGCTTTAGTCCTAGCGCCACAGATACGCAGTATTTT. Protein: CASSFSPSATDTQYF.

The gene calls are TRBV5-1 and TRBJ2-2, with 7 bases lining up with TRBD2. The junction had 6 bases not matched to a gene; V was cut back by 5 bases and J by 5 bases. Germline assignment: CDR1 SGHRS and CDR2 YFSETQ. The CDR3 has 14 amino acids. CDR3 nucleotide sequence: TGCGCCAGCAGTTCAGCGGGATTTACCGGGGAGCTGTTTTTT. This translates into CASSSAGFTGELFF.

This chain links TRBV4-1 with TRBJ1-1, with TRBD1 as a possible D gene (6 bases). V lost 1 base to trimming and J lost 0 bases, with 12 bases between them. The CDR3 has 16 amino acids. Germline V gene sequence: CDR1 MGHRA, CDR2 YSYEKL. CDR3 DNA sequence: TGCGCCAGCAGCCAAGGGAACAGGGACATGAACACTGAAGCTTTCTTT. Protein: CASSQGNRDMNTEAFF.